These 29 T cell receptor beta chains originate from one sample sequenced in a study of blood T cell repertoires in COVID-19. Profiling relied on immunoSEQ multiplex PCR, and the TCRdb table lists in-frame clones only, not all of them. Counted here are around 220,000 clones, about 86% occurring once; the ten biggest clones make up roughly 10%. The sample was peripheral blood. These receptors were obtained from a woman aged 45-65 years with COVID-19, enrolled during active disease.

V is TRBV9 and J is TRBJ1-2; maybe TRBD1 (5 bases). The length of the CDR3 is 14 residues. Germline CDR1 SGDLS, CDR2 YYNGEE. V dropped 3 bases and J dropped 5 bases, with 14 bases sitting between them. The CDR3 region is CASSERGWGYGYTF. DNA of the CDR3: TGTGCCAGCAGCGAAAGGGGTTGGGGATATGGCTACACCTTC.

The CDR3 DNA follows: TGCAGTGCTAGTGGGGGCACTAGCGGGGGCACAGATACGCAGTATTTT. This translates into CSASGGTSGGTDTQYF. The V gene is TRBV20-1, the J gene TRBJ2-3; the match to TRBD2 covers 10 bases. Germline V gene data show CDR1 as DFQATT and CDR2 as SNEGSKA (reference sequence). The CDR3 length is 16 residues. Trimming at V came to 3 bases and at J to 1 base, leaving 7 bases not matched to a gene.

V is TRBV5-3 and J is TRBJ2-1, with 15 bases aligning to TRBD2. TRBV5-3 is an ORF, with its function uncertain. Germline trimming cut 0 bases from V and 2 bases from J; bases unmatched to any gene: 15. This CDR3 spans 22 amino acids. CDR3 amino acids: CARSLAGWGLAGGASPYNEQFF. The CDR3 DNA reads TGTGCCAGAAGCTTGGCTGGATGGGGACTAGCGGGGGGTGCCAGTCCCTACAATGAGCAGTTCTTC.

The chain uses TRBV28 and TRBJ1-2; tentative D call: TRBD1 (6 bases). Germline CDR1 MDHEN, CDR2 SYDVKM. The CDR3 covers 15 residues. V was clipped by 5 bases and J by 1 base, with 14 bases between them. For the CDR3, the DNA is TGTGCCAGCAGTGTGCAGGGGCAGTATAACTATGGCTACACCTTC. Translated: CASSVQGQYNYGYTF.

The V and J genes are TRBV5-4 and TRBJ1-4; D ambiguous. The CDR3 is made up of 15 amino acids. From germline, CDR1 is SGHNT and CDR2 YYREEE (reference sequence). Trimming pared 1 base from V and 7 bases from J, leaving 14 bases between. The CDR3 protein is CASSLLGSKIEKLFF. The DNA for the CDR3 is TGTGCCAGCAGCTTGTTGGGCAGCAAAATTGAAAAACTGTTTTTT.

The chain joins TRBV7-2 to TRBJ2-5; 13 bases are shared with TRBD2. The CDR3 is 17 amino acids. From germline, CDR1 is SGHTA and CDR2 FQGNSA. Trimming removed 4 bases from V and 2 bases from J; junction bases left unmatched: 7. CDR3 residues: CASSSPTGLAGQETQYF. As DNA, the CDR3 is TGTGCCAGCAGCTCGCCCACGGGACTAGCGGGGCAAGAGACCCAGTACTTC.

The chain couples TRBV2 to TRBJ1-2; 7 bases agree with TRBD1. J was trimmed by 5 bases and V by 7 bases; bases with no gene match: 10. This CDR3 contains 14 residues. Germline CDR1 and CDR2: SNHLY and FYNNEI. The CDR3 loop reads CASTTDRALYGYTF. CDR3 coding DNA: TGTGCCAGCACCACCGACAGGGCGCTTTATGGCTACACCTTC.

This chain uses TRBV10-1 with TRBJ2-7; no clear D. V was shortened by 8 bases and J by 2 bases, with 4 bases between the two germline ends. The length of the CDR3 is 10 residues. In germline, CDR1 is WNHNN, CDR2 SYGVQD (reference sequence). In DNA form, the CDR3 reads TGCGCCAGCTCTGCCTACGAGCAGTACGTC. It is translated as CASSAYEQYV.

CDR3 amino acids: CASSFLRLAGSRGLTDTQYF. The CDR3 DNA follows: TGTGCCAGCAGTTTTTTACGACTAGCGGGGTCCCGGGGTCTCACAGATACGCAGTATTTT. The rearrangement links TRBV27 to TRBJ2-3; 11 positions agree with TRBD2. This CDR3 is built from 20 residues. Germline CDR1 MNHEY, CDR2 SMNVEV (reference sequence). V lost 3 bases to trimming and J lost 2 bases; unmatched junction nucleotides: 16.

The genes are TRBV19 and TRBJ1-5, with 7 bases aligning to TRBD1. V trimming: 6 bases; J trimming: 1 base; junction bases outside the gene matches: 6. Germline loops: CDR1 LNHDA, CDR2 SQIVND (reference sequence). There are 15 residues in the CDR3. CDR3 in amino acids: CASRGQRQSNQPQHF. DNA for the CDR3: TGTGCCAGTAGGGGACAGAGACAAAGCAATCAGCCCCAGCATTTT.

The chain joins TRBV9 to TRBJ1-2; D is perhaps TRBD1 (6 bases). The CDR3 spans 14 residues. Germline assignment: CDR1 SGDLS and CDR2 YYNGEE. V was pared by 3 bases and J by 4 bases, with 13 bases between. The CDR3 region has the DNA TGTGCCAGCAGCGCGTCGGGACATCTCTATGGCTACACCTTC. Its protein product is CASSASGHLYGYTF.

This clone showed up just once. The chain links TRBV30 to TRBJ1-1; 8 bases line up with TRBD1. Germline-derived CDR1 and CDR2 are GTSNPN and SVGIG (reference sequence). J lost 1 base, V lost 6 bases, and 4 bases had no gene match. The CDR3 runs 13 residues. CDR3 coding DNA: TGTGCCTGTCGACAGGGGAGGAACACTGAAGCTTTCTTT. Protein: CACRQGRNTEAFF.

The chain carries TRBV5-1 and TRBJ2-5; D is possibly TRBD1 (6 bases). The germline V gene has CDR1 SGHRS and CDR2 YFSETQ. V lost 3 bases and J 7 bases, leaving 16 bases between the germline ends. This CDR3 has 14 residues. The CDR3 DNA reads TGCGCCAGCAGCTCCTACAGGGTGGCGCCGACCCAGTACTTC. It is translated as CASSSYRVAPTQYF.

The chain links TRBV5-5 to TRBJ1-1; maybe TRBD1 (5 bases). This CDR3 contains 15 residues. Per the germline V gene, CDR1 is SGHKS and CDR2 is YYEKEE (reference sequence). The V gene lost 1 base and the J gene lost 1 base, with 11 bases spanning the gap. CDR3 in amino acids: CASSLWVGENTEAFF. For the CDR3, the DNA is TGTGCCAGCAGCTTGTGGGTAGGGGAGAACACTGAAGCTTTCTTT. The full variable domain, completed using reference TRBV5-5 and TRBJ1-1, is DAGVTQSPTHLIKTRGQQVTLRCSPISGHKSVSWYQQVLGQGPQFIFQYYEKEERGRGNFPDRFSARQFPNYSSELNVNALLLGDSALYLCASSLWVGENTEAFFGQGTRLTVV.

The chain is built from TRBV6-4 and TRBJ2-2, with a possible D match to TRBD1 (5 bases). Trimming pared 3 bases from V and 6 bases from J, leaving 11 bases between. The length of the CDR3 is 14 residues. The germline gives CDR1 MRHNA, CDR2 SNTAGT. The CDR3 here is CASSENPRAGELFF. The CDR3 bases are TGTGCCAGCAGTGAAAATCCCAGGGCCGGGGAGCTGTTTTTT.

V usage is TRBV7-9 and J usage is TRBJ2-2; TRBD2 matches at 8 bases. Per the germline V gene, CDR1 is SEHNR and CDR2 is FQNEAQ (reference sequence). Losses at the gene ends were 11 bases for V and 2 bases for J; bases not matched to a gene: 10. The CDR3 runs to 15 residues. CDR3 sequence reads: CASSRSGGNTGELFF. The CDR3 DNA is TGTGCCTCCTCGAGGAGCGGGGGAAACACCGGGGAGCTGTTTTTT.

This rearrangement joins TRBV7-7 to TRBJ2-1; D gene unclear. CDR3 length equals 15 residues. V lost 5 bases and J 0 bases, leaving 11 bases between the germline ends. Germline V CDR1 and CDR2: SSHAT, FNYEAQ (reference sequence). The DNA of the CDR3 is TGTGCCAGCAGCCAAGACACGAGCTCCTACAATGAGCAGTTCTTC. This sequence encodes CASSQDTSSYNEQFF.

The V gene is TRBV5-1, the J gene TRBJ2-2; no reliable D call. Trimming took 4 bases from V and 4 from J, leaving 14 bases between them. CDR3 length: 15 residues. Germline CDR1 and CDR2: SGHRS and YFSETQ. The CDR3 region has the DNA TGCGCCAGCAGCCCTGGATTACCGGGCACCGGGGAGCTGTTTTTT. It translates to CASSPGLPGTGELFF.

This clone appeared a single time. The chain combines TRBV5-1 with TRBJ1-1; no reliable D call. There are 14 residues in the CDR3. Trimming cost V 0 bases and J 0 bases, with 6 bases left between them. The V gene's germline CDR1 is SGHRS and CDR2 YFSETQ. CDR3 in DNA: TGCGCCAGCAGCTTGGACCAGATGAACACTGAAGCTTTCTTT. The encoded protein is CASSLDQMNTEAFF.

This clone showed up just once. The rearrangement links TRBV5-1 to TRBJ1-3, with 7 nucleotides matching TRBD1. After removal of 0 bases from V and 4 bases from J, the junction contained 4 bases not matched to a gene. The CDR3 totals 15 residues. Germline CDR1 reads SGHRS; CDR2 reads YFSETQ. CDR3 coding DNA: TGCGCCAGCAGCTTGGAGGGGGCTAAAGGAAACACCATATATTTT. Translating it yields CASSLEGAKGNTIYF.

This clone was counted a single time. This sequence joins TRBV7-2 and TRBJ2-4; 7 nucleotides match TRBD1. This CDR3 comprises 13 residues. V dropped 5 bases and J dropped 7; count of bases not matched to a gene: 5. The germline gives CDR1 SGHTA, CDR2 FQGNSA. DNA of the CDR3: TGTGCCAGCAGCCCCCACAGGGGTAACATTCAGTACTTC. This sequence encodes CASSPHRGNIQYF.

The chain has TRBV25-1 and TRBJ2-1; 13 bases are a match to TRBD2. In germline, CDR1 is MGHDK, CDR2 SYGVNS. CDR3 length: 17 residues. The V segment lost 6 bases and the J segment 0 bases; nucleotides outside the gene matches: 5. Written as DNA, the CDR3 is TGTGCCAGCAGGGGACTAGCGGGGTCTTCCTCCTACAATGAGCAGTTCTTC. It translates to CASRGLAGSSSYNEQFF.

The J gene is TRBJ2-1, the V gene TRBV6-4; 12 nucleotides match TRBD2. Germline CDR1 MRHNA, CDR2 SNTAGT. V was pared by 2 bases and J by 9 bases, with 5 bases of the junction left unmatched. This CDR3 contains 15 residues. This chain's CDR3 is CASSDPTSGGGEQFF. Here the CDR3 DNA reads TGTGCCAGCAGTGACCCGACTAGCGGGGGAGGTGAGCAGTTCTTC.

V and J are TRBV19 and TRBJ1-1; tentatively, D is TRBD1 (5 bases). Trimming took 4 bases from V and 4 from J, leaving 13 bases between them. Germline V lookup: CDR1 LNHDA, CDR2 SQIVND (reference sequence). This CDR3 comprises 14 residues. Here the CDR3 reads CASSRGRGGTEAFF. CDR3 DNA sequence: TGTGCCAGTAGTAGGGGTCGGGGGGGCACTGAAGCTTTCTTT.

CDR3 in DNA: TGTGCCAGCAGGAGGGAGGAGGGTGGCTACACCTTC. Its protein is CASRREEGGYTF. The rearrangement links TRBV19 to TRBJ1-2; D is unresolved. CDR1 and CDR2 from the germline V gene are LNHDA and SQIVND (reference sequence). V was trimmed by 9 bases and J by 7 bases, leaving 15 bases between them. This CDR3 comprises 12 residues.

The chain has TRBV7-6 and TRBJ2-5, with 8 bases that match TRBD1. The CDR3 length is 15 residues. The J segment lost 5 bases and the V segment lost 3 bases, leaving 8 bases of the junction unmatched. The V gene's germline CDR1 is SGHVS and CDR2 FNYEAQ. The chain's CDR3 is CASSFAPGGRETQYF. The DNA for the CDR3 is TGTGCCAGCAGCTTTGCGCCAGGGGGCCGGGAGACCCAGTACTTC.

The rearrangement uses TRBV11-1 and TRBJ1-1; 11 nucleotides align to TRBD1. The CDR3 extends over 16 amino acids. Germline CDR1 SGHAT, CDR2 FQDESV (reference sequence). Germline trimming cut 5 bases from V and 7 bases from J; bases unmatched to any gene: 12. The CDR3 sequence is CASSPTPGQGEVEAFF. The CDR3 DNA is TGTGCCAGCAGCCCTACGCCGGGACAGGGGGAGGTTGAAGCTTTCTTT.

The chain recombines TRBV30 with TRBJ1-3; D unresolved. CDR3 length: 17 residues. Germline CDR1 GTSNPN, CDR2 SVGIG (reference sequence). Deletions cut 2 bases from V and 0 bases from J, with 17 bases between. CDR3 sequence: CAWSRNPHLLSGNTIYF. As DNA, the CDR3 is TGTGCCTGGAGTCGAAACCCTCACTTACTCTCTGGAAACACCATATATTTT.

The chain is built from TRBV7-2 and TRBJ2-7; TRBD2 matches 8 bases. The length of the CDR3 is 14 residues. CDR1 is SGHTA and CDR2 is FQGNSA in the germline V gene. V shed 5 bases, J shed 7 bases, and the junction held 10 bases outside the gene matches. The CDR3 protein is CASSISGAVGEQYV. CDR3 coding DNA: TGTGCCAGCAGCATTAGCGGGGCGGTGGGGGAGCAGTACGTC.